This is a list of T cell receptor beta chains from one sample in a study of shared clonotypes between healthy human individuals. Libraries were prepared by immunoSEQ multiplex PCR; TCRdb keeps only in-frame clonotypes and omits some of them. The data contain hundreds of thousands of clones, about 96% of them singletons. Sequencing was performed on memory CD8+ T cells sorted from blood. Receptor source: a man under 40 in good health. Each CDR3 is given with its conserved first and last residue.

j_call v_call cdr3_aa
TRBJ2-5 TRBV7-6 CASSLATGLQETQYF
TRBJ1-2 TRBV28 CASSPPDTGGGYTF
TRBJ1-2 TRBV5-1 CASSLALPYGYTF
TRBJ1-2 TRBV23-1 CASSQSDRAGGYTF
TRBJ1-1 TRBV11-2 CASSLGTRLEAFF
TRBJ1-2 TRBV5-4 CASSLVGGEGYGYTF
TRBJ2-6 TRBV7-2 CASQLNVQTSGANVLTF
TRBJ2-1 TRBV5-8 CASSLVRGRNEQFF
TRBJ1-4 TRBV28 CASSTGTGTEKLFF
TRBJ2-1 TRBV7-6 CASSLMVPGKSYNEQFF
TRBJ2-3 TRBV30 CAWSVRRDTQYF
TRBJ2-3 TRBV5-1 CASSQRLAGFTDTQYF
TRBJ1-2 TRBV7-2 CASSLEGYSGYTF
TRBJ2-7 TRBV18 CASSPPAREYEQYF
TRBJ2-5 TRBV5-1 CASSPGLAGKTQYF
TRBJ2-1 TRBV11-2 CASSLDGSSYNEQFF
TRBJ2-5 TRBV7-9 CASSLGGEETQYF
TRBJ2-7 TRBV27 CASRHVSSYEQYF
TRBJ2-3 TRBV27 CASSLAGGPPDTQYF
TRBJ1-5 TRBV30 CAWSARTAGSNQPQHF
TRBJ2-7 TRBV4-2 CASSHAIGSTYEQYF
TRBJ2-5 TRBV30 CAGERGRDQYF
TRBJ2-5 TRBV7-9 CASSAQETQYF
TRBJ2-1 TRBV9 CASSVSSYSGNTYNEQFF
TRBJ2-3 TRBV10-1 CASSEAGRWTDTQYF
TRBJ1-5 TRBV14 CASLSGGNQPQHF
TRBJ1-4 TRBV25-1 CASSDWTGGGEKLFF
TRBJ2-3 TRBV28 CASSGLAAFTDTQYF